This T cell receptor (beta chain) was profiled in a study of early T cells in non-severe SARS-CoV-2 infection. Details on this clonotype: Its antigen is still unknown.

The V and J ends lost 4 bases and 3 bases, in that order; junction bases with no gene match: 7. The length of the CDR3 is 15 residues. The germline V gene has CDR1 SGHDT and CDR2 YYEEEE. The study's findings and limits: Lookups in VDJdb leaned toward anti-spike CD8 responses and missed private and CD4 specificities.

From the 5' RACE reads, TCRdb called clonotypes with MiXCR, one entry per CDR3 protein. The table shows 65,000 to 95,000 distinct CDR3 sequences, with 8.5% to 10% occurring only once. Input material: whole blood. This TCR was sampled from an adult who was a healthcare worker with PCR-confirmed SARS-CoV-2 infection or an uninfected control (not recorded which). This chain connects TRBV5-6 to TRBJ2-7, with 10 bases fitting TRBD2. CDR3 DNA: TGTGCCAGCAGCACAGCGGGAGGGAGGCACTACGAGCAGTACTTC. Translating it yields CASSTAGGRHYEQYF. The whole variable domain, remainder taken from reference TRBV5-6 and TRBJ2-7, is DAGVTQSPTHLIKTRGQQVTLRCSPKSGHDTVSWYQQALGQGPQFIFQYYEEEERQRGNFPDRFSGHQFPNYSSELNVNALLLGDSALYLCASSTAGGRHYEQYFGPGTRLTVT.